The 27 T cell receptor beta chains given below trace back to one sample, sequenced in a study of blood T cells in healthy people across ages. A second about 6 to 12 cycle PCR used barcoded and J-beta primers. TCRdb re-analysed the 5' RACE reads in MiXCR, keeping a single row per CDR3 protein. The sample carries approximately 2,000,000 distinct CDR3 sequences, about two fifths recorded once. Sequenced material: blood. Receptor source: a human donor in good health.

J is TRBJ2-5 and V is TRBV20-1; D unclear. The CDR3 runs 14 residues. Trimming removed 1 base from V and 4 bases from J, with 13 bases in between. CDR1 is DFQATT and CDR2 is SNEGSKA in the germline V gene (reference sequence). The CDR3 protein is CSARGSRWAETQYF. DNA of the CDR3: TGCAGTGCTAGAGGTTCGAGGTGGGCAGAGACCCAGTACTTC.

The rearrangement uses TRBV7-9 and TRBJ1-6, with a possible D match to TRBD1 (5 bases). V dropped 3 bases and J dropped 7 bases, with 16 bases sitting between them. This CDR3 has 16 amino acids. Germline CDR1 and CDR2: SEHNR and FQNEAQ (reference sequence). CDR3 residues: CASSFLGPRENSPLHF. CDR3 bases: TGTGCCAGCAGCTTTCTGGGGCCAAGGGAGAATTCACCCCTCCACTTT.

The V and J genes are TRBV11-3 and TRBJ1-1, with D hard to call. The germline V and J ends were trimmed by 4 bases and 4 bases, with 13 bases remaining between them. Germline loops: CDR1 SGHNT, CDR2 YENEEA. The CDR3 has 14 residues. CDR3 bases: TGTGCCAGCAGCTATGGGAATCGGCCCACTGAAGCTTTCTTT. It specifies CASSYGNRPTEAFF.

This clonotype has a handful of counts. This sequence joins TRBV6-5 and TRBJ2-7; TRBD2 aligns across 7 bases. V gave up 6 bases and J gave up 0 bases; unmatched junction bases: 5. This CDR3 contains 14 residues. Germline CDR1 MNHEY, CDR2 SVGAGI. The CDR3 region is CASRTGTTSYEQYF. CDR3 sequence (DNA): TGTGCCAGCAGGACCGGGACTACCTCCTACGAGCAGTACTTC.

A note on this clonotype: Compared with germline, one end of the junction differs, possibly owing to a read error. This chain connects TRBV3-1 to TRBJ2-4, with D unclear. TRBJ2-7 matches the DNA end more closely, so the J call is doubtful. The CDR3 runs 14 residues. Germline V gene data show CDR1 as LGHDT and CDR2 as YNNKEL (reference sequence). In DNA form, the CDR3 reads TGTGCCAGCAGCGAAGACACGGTGGCCTACGAGCAGTACTTC. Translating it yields CASSEDTVAYEQYF.

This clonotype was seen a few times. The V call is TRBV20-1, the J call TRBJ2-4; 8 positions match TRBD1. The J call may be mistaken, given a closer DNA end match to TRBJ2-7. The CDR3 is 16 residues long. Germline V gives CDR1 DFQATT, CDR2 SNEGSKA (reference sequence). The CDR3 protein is CSASSRRDRLHYEQYF. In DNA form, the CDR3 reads TGCAGTGCTTCCTCCCGCCGGGACAGGCTTCACTACGAGCAGTACTTC.

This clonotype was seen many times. CDR3 nucleotides: TGTGCCAGCAGCCCATACAGTGAACTTACAGATCAGCCCCAGCATTTT. Translation: CASSPYSELTDQPQHF. The chain employs TRBV7-2 and TRBJ1-5; D remains ambiguous. This CDR3 has 16 amino acids. V was cut by 5 bases and J by 5 bases, with 19 bases left in between. The V gene's germline CDR1 is SGHTA and CDR2 FQGNSA.

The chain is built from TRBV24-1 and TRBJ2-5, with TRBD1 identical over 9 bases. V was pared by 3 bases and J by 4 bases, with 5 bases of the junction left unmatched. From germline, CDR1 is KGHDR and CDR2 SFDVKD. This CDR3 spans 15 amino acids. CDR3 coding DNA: TGTGCCACCAGTGATCCCGGGACAGGGACAGAGACCCAGTACTTC. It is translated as CATSDPGTGTETQYF.

The CDR3 DNA reads as TGTGCCAGCAGCTTTCAGGTCTCCCGAGAGACCCAGTACTTC. Protein: CASSFQVSRETQYF. J is TRBJ2-5 and V is TRBV7-2; no reliable D call. The CDR3 has 14 residues. V was pared by 3 bases and J by 4 bases, with 12 bases between. CDR1 and CDR2 from the germline V gene are SGHTA and FQGNSA.

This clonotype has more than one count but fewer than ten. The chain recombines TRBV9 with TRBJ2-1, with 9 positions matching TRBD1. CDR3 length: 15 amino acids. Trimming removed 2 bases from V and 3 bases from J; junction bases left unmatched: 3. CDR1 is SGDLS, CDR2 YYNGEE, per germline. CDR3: CASSVRDRVYNEQFF. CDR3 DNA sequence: TGTGCCAGCAGCGTCCGGGACAGGGTCTACAATGAGCAGTTCTTC.

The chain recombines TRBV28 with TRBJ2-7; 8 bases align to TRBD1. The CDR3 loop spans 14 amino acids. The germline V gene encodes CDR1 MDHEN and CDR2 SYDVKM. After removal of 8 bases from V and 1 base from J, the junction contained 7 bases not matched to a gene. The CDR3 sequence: CASGRQGNSYEQYF. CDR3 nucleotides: TGTGCCAGCGGCAGACAGGGGAATTCCTACGAGCAGTACTTC.

This chain's CDR3 is CASSLKAGRGNTEAFF. The CDR3 DNA follows: TGTGCCAGCAGCTTGAAGGCGGGCAGGGGGAACACTGAAGCTTTCTTT. The V and J genes are TRBV7-3 and TRBJ1-1, with D possibly matching TRBD1 (6 bases). The CDR3 is 16 residues long. Germline V CDR1 and CDR2: SGHTA, FQGTGA. V dropped 3 bases and J dropped 1 base, with 15 bases sitting between them.

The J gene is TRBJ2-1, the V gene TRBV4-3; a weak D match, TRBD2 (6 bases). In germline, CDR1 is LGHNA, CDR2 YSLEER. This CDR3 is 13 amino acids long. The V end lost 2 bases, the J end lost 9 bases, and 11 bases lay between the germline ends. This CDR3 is CASSQPGVGEQFF. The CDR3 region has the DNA TGCGCCAGCAGCCAACCGGGAGTAGGTGAGCAGTTCTTC.

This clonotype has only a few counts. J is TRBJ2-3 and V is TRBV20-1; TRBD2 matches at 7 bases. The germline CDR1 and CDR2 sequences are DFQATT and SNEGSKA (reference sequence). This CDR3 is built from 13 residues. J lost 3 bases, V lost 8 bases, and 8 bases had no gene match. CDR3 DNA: TGCAGTTGCAAGGGAGGGAGTACAGATACGCAGTATTTT. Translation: CSCKGGSTDTQYF.

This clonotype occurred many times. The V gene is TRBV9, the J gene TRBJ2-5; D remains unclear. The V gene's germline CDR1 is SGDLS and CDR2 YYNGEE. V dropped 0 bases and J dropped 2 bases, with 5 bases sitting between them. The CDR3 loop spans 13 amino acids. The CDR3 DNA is TGTGCCAGCAGCGTAGCTCTACAAGAGACCCAGTACTTC. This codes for CASSVALQETQYF.

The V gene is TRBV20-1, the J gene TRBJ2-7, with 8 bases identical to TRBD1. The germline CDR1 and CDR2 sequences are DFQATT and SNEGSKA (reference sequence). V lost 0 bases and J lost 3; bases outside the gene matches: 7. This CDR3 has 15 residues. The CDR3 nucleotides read TGCAGTGCTAGAGATCGGGACAGGCCCAGCTACGAGCAGTACTTC. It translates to CSARDRDRPSYEQYF.

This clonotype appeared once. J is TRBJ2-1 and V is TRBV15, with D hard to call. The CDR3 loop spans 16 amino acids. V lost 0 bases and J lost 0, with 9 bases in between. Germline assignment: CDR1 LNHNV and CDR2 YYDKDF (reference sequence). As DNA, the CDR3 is TGTGCCACCAGCAGAGATCGAAGTGTCTCCTACAATGAGCAGTTCTTC. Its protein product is CATSRDRSVSYNEQFF.

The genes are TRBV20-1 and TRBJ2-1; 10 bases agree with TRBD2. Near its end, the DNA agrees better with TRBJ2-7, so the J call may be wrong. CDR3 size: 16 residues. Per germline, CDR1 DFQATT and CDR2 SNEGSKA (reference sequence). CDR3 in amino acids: CSARDRTSGSYNEQYF. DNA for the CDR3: TGCAGTGCTAGGGATCGGACTAGCGGCTCCTACAATGAGCAGTACTTC.

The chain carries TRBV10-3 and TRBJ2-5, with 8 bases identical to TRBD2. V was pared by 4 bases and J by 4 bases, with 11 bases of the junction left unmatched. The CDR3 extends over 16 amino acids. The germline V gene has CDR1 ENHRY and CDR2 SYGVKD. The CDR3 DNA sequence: TGTGCCATCAGTGGATCCCAGCCCGGGACTAGAGAGACCCAGTACTTC. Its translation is CAISGSQPGTRETQYF.

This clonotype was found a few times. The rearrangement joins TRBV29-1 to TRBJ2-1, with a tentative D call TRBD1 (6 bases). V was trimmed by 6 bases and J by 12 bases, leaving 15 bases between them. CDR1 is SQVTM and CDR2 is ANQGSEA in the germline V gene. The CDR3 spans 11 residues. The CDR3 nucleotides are TGCAGCGTCAAACGGACAGCCGGGCAGTTCTTC. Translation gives CSVKRTAGQFF.

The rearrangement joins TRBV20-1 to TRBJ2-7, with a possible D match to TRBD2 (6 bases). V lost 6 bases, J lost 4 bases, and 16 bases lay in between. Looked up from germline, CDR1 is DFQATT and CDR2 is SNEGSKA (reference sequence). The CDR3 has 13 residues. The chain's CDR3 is CSATNQRAYEQYF. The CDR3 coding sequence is TGCAGTGCAACCAACCAGCGGGCGTACGAGCAGTACTTC.

CDR3 sequence (DNA): TGTGCCAGCAGCCTGGGACCGGATAAGACCCAGTACTTC. This codes for CASSLGPDKTQYF. V usage is TRBV7-2 and J usage is TRBJ2-5; TRBD1 or TRBD2 may be the D gene (5 bases each). Trimming took 5 bases from V and 6 from J, leaving 13 bases between them. This CDR3 spans 13 amino acids. Germline CDR1 and CDR2: SGHTA and FQGNSA. Looking up the rest from reference TRBV7-2 and TRBJ2-5 gives the full variable domain: GAGVSQSPSNKVTEKGKDVELRCDPISGHTALYWYRQSLGQGLEFLIYFQGNSAPDKSGLPSDRFSAERTGGSVSTLTIQRTQQEDSAVYLCASSLGPDKTQYFGPGTRLLVL.

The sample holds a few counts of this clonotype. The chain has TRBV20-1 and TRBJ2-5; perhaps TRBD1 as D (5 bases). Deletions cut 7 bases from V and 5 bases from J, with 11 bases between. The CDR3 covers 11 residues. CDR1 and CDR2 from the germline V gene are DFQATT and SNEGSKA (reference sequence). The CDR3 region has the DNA TGCAGTGGGATCAGGGCGGAGACCCAGTACTTC. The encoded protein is CSGIRAETQYF.

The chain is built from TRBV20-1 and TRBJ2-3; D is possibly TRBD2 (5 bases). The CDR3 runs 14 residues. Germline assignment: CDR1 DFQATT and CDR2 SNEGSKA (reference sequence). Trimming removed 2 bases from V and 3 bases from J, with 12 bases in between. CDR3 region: CSARPTEGTDTQYF. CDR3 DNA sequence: TGCAGTGCTAGACCTACAGAGGGTACAGATACGCAGTATTTT.

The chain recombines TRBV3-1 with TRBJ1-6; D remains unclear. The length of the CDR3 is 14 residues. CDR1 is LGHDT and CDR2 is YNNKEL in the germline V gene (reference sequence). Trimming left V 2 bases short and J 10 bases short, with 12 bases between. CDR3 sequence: CASSQTQFRSPLHF. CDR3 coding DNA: TGTGCCAGCAGCCAAACGCAGTTTCGGTCACCCCTCCACTTT.

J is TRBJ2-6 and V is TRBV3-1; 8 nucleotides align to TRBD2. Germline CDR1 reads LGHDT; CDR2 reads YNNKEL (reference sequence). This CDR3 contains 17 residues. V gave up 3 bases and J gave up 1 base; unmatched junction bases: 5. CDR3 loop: CASSHSSGVSGANVLTF. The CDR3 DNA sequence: TGTGCCAGCAGCCACAGTAGCGGGGTGTCTGGGGCCAACGTCCTGACTTTC.

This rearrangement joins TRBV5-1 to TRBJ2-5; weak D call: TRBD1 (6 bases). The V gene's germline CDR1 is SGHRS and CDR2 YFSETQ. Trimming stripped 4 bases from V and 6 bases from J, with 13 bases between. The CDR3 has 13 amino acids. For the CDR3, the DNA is TGCGCCAGCAGCACCGGGACATCCAAGACCCAGTACTTC. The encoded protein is CASSTGTSKTQYF.